Listed below are T cell receptor beta chains from one sample, sequenced in a study of post-analysis software for immune sequencing data. TCRdb reanalysed the PCR reads using MiXCR and keeps one entry per CDR3 protein. The sample includes roughly 600,000 distinct CDR3 sequences, roughly 40% seen only once; the top ten take about 1.5%. Sequenced input: blood. These receptors were obtained from a girl aged 5 to 17 with multiple sclerosis. CDR3s include the opening cysteine and the closing phenylalanine or tryptophan. A D gene is named only where the DNA matches it firmly. Clone size is stated in some rows and not others, as once, few, many or a class when expanded.

clone size	D gene	V gene	CDR3 length	J gene	CDR3 protein	CDR3 DNA
.	.	TRBV4-2	13	TRBJ2-1	CASSQDPSIGQFF	TGTGCCAGCAGCCAAGATCCTAGTATTGGGCAGTTCTTC
.	TRBD1	TRBV7-9	16	TRBJ1-4	CASSSRDRGLYEKLFF	TGTGCCAGCAGCTCCCGGGACAGGGGCCTTTATGAAAAACTGTTTTTT
few	.	TRBV7-2	17	TRBJ2-4	CASSLSSLLVAKNIQYF	TGTGCCAGCAGCTTATCCTCCCTCCTCGTAGCCAAAAACATTCAGTACTTC
.	.	TRBV7-3	13	TRBJ2-5	CASSQGHRETQYF	TGTGCCAGCAGCCAGGGTCATCGGGAGACCCAGTACTTC
.	.	TRBV6-5	15	TRBJ2-3	CASSYTRGSTDTQYF	TGTGCCAGCAGTTATACCCGGGGTAGCACAGATACGCAGTATTTT
few	.	TRBV12-3/TRBV12-4	12	TRBJ2-5	CASSDGGETQYF	TGTGCCAGCAGTGACGGGGGAGAGACCCAGTACTTC
.	.	TRBV6-6	14	TRBJ1-6	CASNPALGNSPLHF	TGTGCCAGCAATCCAGCCCTCGGGAATTCACCCCTCCACTTT
.	.	TRBV19	14	TRBJ2-3	CASSFSGTTDTQYF	TGTGCCAGTAGTTTCAGCGGGACAACAGATACGCAGTATTTT
.	.	TRBV12-3/TRBV12-4	13	TRBJ2-7	CAGSIRVTYEQYF	TGTGCCGGCAGTATCAGGGTTACCTACGAGCAGTACTTC
.	.	TRBV6-1	14	TRBJ1-2	CASSAWRGAYGYTF	TGTGCCAGCAGCGCTTGGCGGGGCGCCTATGGCTACACCTTC
.	.	TRBV10-2	13	TRBJ2-3	CASWVVLADTQYF	TGCGCCAGCTGGGTGGTATTGGCAGATACGCAGTATTTT
many	.	TRBV20-1	13	TRBJ2-7	CSARDPGGLEQYF	TGCAGTGCTAGAGATCCCGGGGGGCTTGAGCAGTACTTC
once	.	TRBV3-1	15	TRBJ2-1	CVSSQDLEGYNEQFF	TGTGTCAGCAGCCAAGATCTAGAGGGATACAATGAGCAGTTCTTC
few	.	TRBV6-6	13	TRBJ1-2	CASSYLDTRGYTF	TGTGCCAGCAGTTACTTAGACACTAGGGGCTACACCTTC
few	TRBD1	TRBV12-3/TRBV12-4	16	TRBJ2-5	CASSSSNRGSQETQYF	TGTGCCAGCAGTTCTTCAAACAGGGGCAGCCAAGAGACCCAGTACTTC
.	TRBD1	TRBV5-1	13	TRBJ2-7	CASSSGTDYEQYF	TGCGCCAGCAGCTCCGGGACAGACTACGAGCAGTACTTC
.	.	TRBV29-1	16	TRBJ2-6	CSAILRDGPGANVLTF	TGCAGCGCCATATTAAGAGACGGCCCTGGGGCCAACGTCCTGACTTTC
few	.	TRBV12-3/TRBV12-4	14	TRBJ2-7	CASSSWTSSYEQYF	TGTGCCAGCAGTTCGTGGACATCCTCCTACGAGCAGTACTTC
.	.	TRBV5-1	15	TRBJ2-1	CANTSGRFGVNEQFF	TGCGCCAACACCTCAGGACGTTTCGGGGTCAATGAGCAGTTCTTC
few	TRBD1	TRBV29-1	15	TRBJ1-2	CSVSRDRGVGYGYTF	TGCAGCGTTTCCCGGGACAGGGGAGTCGGCTATGGCTACACCTTC
.	.	TRBV12-3/TRBV12-4	16	TRBJ1-1	CASSFPGHPMNTEAFF	TGTGCCAGCAGTTTTCCGGGGCACCCGATGAACACCGAAGCTTTCTTT
few	.	TRBV7-3	15	TRBJ2-1	CASSLLGVADNEQFF	TGTGCCAGCAGCTTACTAGGGGTAGCAGACAATGAGCAGTTCTTC
many	.	TRBV6-1	12	TRBJ1-2	CASRNGQSGYTF	TGTGCCAGCCGCAATGGACAGAGTGGCTACACCTTC
.	.	TRBV2	14	TRBJ1-4	CASSEWQTNEKLFF	TGTGCCAGCAGTGAGTGGCAAACCAATGAAAAACTGTTTTTT
.	.	TRBV7-9	15	TRBJ1-6	CASSPLRASDSPLHF	TGTGCCAGCAGCCCCCTGAGGGCGTCGGACTCACCCCTCCACTTT
.	TRBD2	TRBV20-1	14	TRBJ2-1	CSGLAGHSYNEQFF	TGCAGTGGACTAGCGGGCCACTCCTACAATGAGCAGTTCTTC
few	TRBD1	TRBV29-1	12	TRBJ1-1	CSGLGQAGEAFF	TGCAGCGGGTTGGGACAGGCCGGTGAAGCTTTCTTT
few	.	TRBV29-1	12	TRBJ2-7	CSVGQLGSEQYF	TGCAGCGTCGGACAGTTGGGAAGCGAGCAGTACTTC
.	TRBD2	TRBV11-2	19	TRBJ2-1	CASRGRGPTSGGSNNEQFF	TGTGCCTCCCGAGGAAGGGGCCCCACTAGCGGGGGCTCCAACAATGAGCAGTTCTTC
few	TRBD1	TRBV12-3/TRBV12-4	12	TRBJ2-7	CATRDRGDEQYF	TGTGCCACCCGAGACAGGGGGGACGAGCAGTACTTC
.	.	TRBV5-1	16	TRBJ2-1	CASSYWARGSYNEQFF	TGCGCCAGCAGCTATTGGGCCAGGGGCTCCTACAATGAGCAGTTCTTC
.	TRBD1	TRBV12-3/TRBV12-4	15	TRBJ1-4	CASSSTGTGYEKLFF	TGTGCCAGCAGTTCTACCGGGACAGGGTACGAAAAACTGTTTTTT
few	.	TRBV6-6	17	TRBJ2-6	CASSYPPTFSGANVLTF	TGTGCCAGCAGTTACCCTCCTACTTTCTCTGGGGCCAACGTCCTGACTTTC
.	.	TRBV12-3/TRBV12-4	14	TRBJ2-3	CASKEGAYTDTQYF	TGTGCCAGCAAGGAGGGCGCCTACACAGATACGCAGTATTTT
.	.	TRBV5-1	15	TRBJ2-1	CASSLERGEYNEQFF	TGCGCCAGCAGCTTGGAACGGGGTGAATACAATGAGCAGTTCTTC
.	TRBD2	TRBV30	16	TRBJ2-3	CAWSVPSGGPPDTQYF	TGTGCCTGGAGTGTCCCTAGCGGGGGGCCCCCAGATACGCAGTATTTT
.	TRBD2	TRBV5-1	14	TRBJ2-1	CAGSFTGGYNEQFF	TGCGCCGGCAGCTTCACGGGGGGCTACAATGAGCAGTTCTTC
once	.	TRBV6-5	14	TRBJ1-4	CASSQTERNEKLFF	TGTGCCAGCAGCCAGACAGAAAGGAATGAAAAACTGTTTTTT
.	.	TRBV27	16	TRBJ1-4	CASSQNQGPSNEKLFF	TGTGCCAGCAGTCAAAATCAGGGTCCGTCTAATGAAAAACTGTTTTTT
.	.	TRBV28	11	TRBJ1-1	CASSSDLHGFF	TGTGCCAGCAGCTCGGACCTACACGGGTTCTTT
.	.	TRBV28	12	TRBJ2-5	CASRADRETQYF	TGTGCCAGCAGAGCGGACAGAGAGACCCAGTACTTC
.	.	TRBV5-1	14	TRBJ1-1	CASSEWKAGTEAFF	TGCGCCAGCAGCGAGTGGAAGGCCGGTACTGAAGCTTTCTTT
.	TRBD2	TRBV9	15	TRBJ2-1	CASSYGGRPYNEQFF	TGTGCCAGCAGCTACGGCGGGAGGCCCTACAATGAGCAGTTCTTC
few	.	TRBV7-9	18	TRBJ2-5	CASSLTPRTVPNQETQYF	TGTGCCAGCAGCTTAACCCCTCGGACTGTTCCGAACCAAGAGACCCAGTACTTC
.	TRBD1	TRBV20-1	15	TRBJ1-1	CSASAGGTVNTEAFF	TGCAGTGCTAGTGCTGGGGGGACAGTGAACACTGAAGCTTTCTTT
.	.	TRBV20-1	14	TRBJ1-4	CSARLGPNNEKLFF	TGCAGTGCTAGGTTGGGGCCGAATAATGAAAAACTGTTTTTT
many	.	TRBV6-4	16	TRBJ2-1	CASSDSGQSSYNEQFF	TGTGCCAGCAGTGACTCTGGCCAGAGCTCCTACAATGAGCAGTTCTTC
few	.	TRBV5-6	15	TRBJ2-7	CASSSDLYPLYEQYF	TGTGCCAGCAGCTCGGACTTATACCCCCTCTACGAGCAGTACTTC
few	TRBD1	TRBV7-9	16	TRBJ2-5	CASSRLGDREKETQYF	TGTGCCAGCAGCCGGCTTGGGGACAGGGAGAAGGAGACCCAGTACTTC
.	.	TRBV6-1	16	TRBJ2-1	CASSEPKFYTYNEQFF	TGTGCCAGCAGTGAACCAAAATTTTATACCTACAATGAGCAGTTCTTC
.	TRBD2	TRBV20-1	14	TRBJ2-5	CSAKSGGGKETQYF	TGCAGTGCTAAGTCTGGGGGGGGGAAAGAGACCCAGTACTTC
few	.	TRBV6-5	17	TRBJ2-3	CASSYSAPDVRRGTQYF	TGTGCCAGCAGTTACTCCGCGCCGGACGTGAGAAGGGGTACGCAGTATTTT
.	TRBD1	TRBV5-1	16	TRBJ2-2	CASSKDRGGYTGELFF	TGCGCCAGCAGCAAGGACAGGGGTGGCTACACCGGGGAGCTGTTTTTT
.	.	TRBV5-1	13	TRBJ2-7	CASSVGFTYEQYF	TGCGCCAGCAGCGTGGGATTTACCTACGAGCAGTACTTC
few	.	TRBV12-3/TRBV12-4	16	TRBJ2-1	CASSPRALFLNNEQFF	TGTGCCAGCAGTCCCCGGGCCCTTTTCCTGAACAATGAGCAGTTCTTC